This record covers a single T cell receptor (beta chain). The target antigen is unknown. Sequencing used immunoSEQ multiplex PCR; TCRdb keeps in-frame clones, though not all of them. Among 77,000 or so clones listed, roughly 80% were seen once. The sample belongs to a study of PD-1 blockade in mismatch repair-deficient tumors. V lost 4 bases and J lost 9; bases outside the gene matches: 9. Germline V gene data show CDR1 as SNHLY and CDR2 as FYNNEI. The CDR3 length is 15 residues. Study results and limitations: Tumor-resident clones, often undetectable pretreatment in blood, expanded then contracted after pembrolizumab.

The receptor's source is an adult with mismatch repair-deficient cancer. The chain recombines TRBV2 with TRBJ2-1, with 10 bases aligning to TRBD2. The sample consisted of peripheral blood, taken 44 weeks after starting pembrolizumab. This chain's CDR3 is CASSAESSGSLEQFF. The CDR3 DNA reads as TGTGCCAGCAGTGCTGAGTCTAGCGGGAGTCTTGAGCAGTTCTTC. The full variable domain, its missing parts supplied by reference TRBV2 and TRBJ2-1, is EPEVTQTPSHQVTQMGQEVILRCVPISNHLYFYWYRQILGQKVEFLVSFYNNEISEKSEIFDDQFSVERPDGSNFTLKIRSTKLEDSAMYFCASSAESSGSLEQFFGPGTRLTVL.